This paragraph reports one T cell receptor (beta chain). Its antigen is unidentified. The source of the sample is a study of blood T cells in healthy people across ages. Primed by a sample-barcoded 5' primer and a J-beta primer mix, a second PCR proceeded for roughly 7 to 12 cycles. TCRdb called the 5' RACE reads again in MiXCR, with one record for every CDR3 protein. The table includes 1.6 million or so distinct CDR3 sequences, about 32% detected once. General study findings and limits: While age rose, TCR beta diversity per million T cells dropped in a roughly linear way. Because donor CMV status was unknown, expanded clonotype changes were possibly confounded.

Each sample gave at least 6 million isolated PBMCs. The CDR3 length is 15 residues. Looked up from germline, CDR1 is MGHRA and CDR2 is YSYEKL. V lost 5 bases and J lost 2, with 16 bases in between. The sequenced sample consisted of blood. The rearrangement uses TRBV4-1 and TRBJ2-7, with D possibly matching TRBD2 (6 bases). The sequence was obtained from a woman aged 25 to 45 in good health. The CDR3 here is CASSSPTEGTYEQYF. As DNA, the CDR3 is TGCGCCAGCAGCTCACCCACGGAGGGGACCTACGAGCAGTACTTC.